There are a few counts of the clone carrying this TCR beta chain. Its cognate antigen is unknown. The source of the sample is a study of response to subunit inactivated influenza vaccine. Study findings and constraints: New T cells are recruited in small numbers by each seasonal influenza vaccination, according to the authors' suggestion.

Each CDR3 protein is one row after TCRdb ran MiXCR on the RT-PCR reads. The data show some 500,000 distinct CDR3 sequences, with over 10% seen just once and around 12% held by the top ten. The germline gives CDR1 MDHEN, CDR2 SYDVKM. With V trimmed by 3 bases and J by 4 bases, 3 bases remained unmatched. This CDR3 has 14 amino acids. The sample here was PBMCs from blood, taken roughly 6 weeks after vaccination. This clonotype originated in a man aged 50 to 59 who received an inactivated influenza vaccine. The chain is built from TRBV28 and TRBJ1-1, with TRBD1 identical over 9 bases. Here the CDR3 DNA reads TGTGCCAGCAGTTTTGTGGGACAGGGCACTGAAGCTTTCTTT. Its translation is CASSFVGQGTEAFF.